Following are 9 T cell receptor beta chains from one sample sequenced in a study of technical replicates of blood from several donors. Clones were sequenced by immunoSEQ multiplex PCR, and TCRdb holds only the in-frame ones, with some missing. This sample has about 82,000 clones, with around nine tenths found just once. The sample consisted of T cells isolated from PBMCs. These receptors originate from a human donor in good health.

The rearrangement links TRBV5-1 to TRBJ1-4, with 7 bases lining up with TRBD1. Looked up from germline, CDR1 is SGHRS and CDR2 is YFSETQ. There are 15 residues in the CDR3. V lost 3 bases to trimming and J lost 0 bases; unmatched junction nucleotides: 2. The CDR3 loop reads CASSSGTATNEKLFF. The CDR3 nucleotides are TGCGCCAGCAGCTCCGGGACAGCAACTAATGAAAAACTGTTTTTT. The full variable domain, with the rest looked up from reference TRBV5-1 and TRBJ1-4, is KAGVTQTPRYLIKTRGQQVTLSCSPISGHRSVSWYQQTPGQGLQFLFEYFSETQRNKGNFPGRFSGRQFSNSRSEMNVSTLELGDSALYLCASSSGTATNEKLFFGSGTQLSVL.

V is TRBV27 and J is TRBJ2-7; the D gene is possibly TRBD2 (6 bases). Trimming left V 5 bases short and J 0 bases short, with 14 bases between. Looked up from germline, CDR1 is MNHEY and CDR2 is SMNVEV (reference sequence). CDR3 length equals 15 residues. CDR3 sequence: CASSIGGFLSYEQYF. CDR3 sequence (DNA): TGTGCCAGCAGTATTGGAGGGTTCCTCTCCTACGAGCAGTACTTC.

V usage is TRBV7-2 and J usage is TRBJ1-5; TRBD1 matches 8 bases. Germline CDR1 is SGHTA and CDR2 is FQGNSA. J lost 7 bases, V lost 1 base, and 9 bases had no gene match. This CDR3 is built from 16 residues. CDR3 loop: CASSLVETGVRQPQHF. The DNA for the CDR3 is TGTGCCAGCAGCTTAGTTGAGACAGGGGTTCGCCAGCCCCAGCATTTT.

The chain employs TRBV4-3 and TRBJ1-1, with 7 bases aligning to TRBD1. Trimming cost V 6 bases and J 0 bases; bases outside gene matches: 7. This CDR3 comprises 15 residues. CDR1 and CDR2 (germline): LGHNA, YSLEER. This CDR3 is CASSRQGVLNTEAFF. CDR3 coding DNA: TGCGCCAGCAGTAGGCAGGGGGTACTGAACACTGAAGCTTTCTTT.

This chain joins TRBV19 and TRBJ2-1, with TRBD2 matching 12 bases. This CDR3 spans 16 amino acids. The J segment lost 4 bases and the V segment lost 8 bases, leaving 9 bases of the junction unmatched. The germline CDR1 and CDR2 sequences are LNHDA and SQIVND (reference sequence). The CDR3 loop reads CASASLTSGRYNEQFF. The CDR3 nucleotides read TGTGCCAGTGCTTCTCTAACTAGCGGGAGGTACAATGAGCAGTTCTTC.

The chain joins TRBV7-3 to TRBJ1-1; maybe TRBD1 (6 bases). The CDR3 consists of 13 residues. Looked up from germline, CDR1 is SGHTA and CDR2 is FQGTGA. The germline V and J ends were trimmed by 5 bases and 8 bases, with 15 bases remaining between them. The CDR3 coding sequence is TGTGCCAGCAGCAGGGGAGACAGGTACGAAGCTTTCTTT. It encodes CASSRGDRYEAFF.

This clone has only one observation. The chain couples TRBV9 to TRBJ2-1; TRBD1 agrees at 7 bases. Per germline, CDR1 SGDLS and CDR2 YYNGEE. Germline trimming cut 0 bases from V and 2 bases from J; bases unmatched to any gene: 5. CDR3 length: 16 amino acids. The CDR3 DNA follows: TGTGCCAGCAGCGTAGGGGTGGGACAGCCCTACAATGAGCAGTTCTTC. It specifies CASSVGVGQPYNEQFF.

V and J are TRBV11-2 and TRBJ2-7, with TRBD2 matching 15 bases. V was pared by 1 base and J by 7 bases, with 5 bases of the junction left unmatched. Germline V gene lookup returns CDR1 SGHAT and CDR2 FQNNGV. The CDR3 spans 16 residues. The CDR3 nucleotides are TGTGCCAGCAGCTTAGCGGGACTAGCGGGAGGAATAGAGCAGTACTTC. It specifies CASSLAGLAGGIEQYF.

V gene TRBV27 combines with J gene TRBJ2-3, with D possibly TRBD1 on 6 matching bases. Germline CDR1 and CDR2: MNHEY and SMNVEV (reference sequence). V was shortened by 4 bases and J by 2 bases, with 10 bases between the two germline ends. The CDR3 sequence is 14 residues long. CDR3: CASSYREYTDTQYF. The CDR3 bases are TGTGCCAGCAGTTACAGGGAGTACACAGATACGCAGTATTTT.